These 27 T cell receptor beta chains share one sample of origin, sequenced in a study of radiation and T cells in renal cell carcinoma. Time point: baseline pretreatment blood. Regarding treatment: 15 Gy SBRT to primary tumor, nephrectomy 4 weeks later. The data were produced by immunoSEQ multiplex PCR, yet TCRdb's version contains in-frame clones alone and is incomplete. The sample holds 90,000 to 95,000 clones, 82% seen once. The sequenced sample was blood, obtained from a patient whose treatment included radiotherapy and nephrectomy. All receptors come from a man between 60 and 75 years old with renal cell carcinoma.

The chain combines TRBV29-1 with TRBJ2-7; possibly TRBD1 for D (8 bases). Per the germline V gene, CDR1 is SQVTM and CDR2 is ANQGSEA. The V and J ends lost 6 bases and 4 bases respectively, with 25 bases between them. The CDR3 runs 16 residues. DNA of the CDR3: TGCAGCGTGACAGGGGACGGGGGGAGAGGGCGGTACGAGCAGTACTTC. It translates to CSVTGDGGRGRYEQYF.

This chain uses TRBV7-9 with TRBJ2-5, with a possible D match to TRBD1 (5 bases). The CDR3 spans 14 residues. Germline CDR1 reads SEHNR; CDR2 reads FQNEAQ (reference sequence). V lost 0 bases, J lost 3 bases, and 8 bases lay in between. The DNA of the CDR3 is TGTGCCAGCAGCTTAGCGCTAGGGGAAGAGACCCAGTACTTC. As protein: CASSLALGEETQYF. The variable domain in full, with the rest retrieved from reference TRBV7-9 and TRBJ2-5, is DTGVSQNPRHKITKRGQNVTFRCDPISEHNRLYWYRQTLGQGPEFLTYFQNEAQLEKSRLLSDRFSAERPKGSFSTLEIQRTEQGDSAMYLCASSLALGEETQYFGPGTRLLVL.

In this sample, this clone turned up once. This chain uses TRBV28 with TRBJ1-2, with 9 bases lining up with TRBD1. Trimming cost V 6 bases and J 1 base; bases outside gene matches: 21. The CDR3 has 20 amino acids. Germline V gene data show CDR1 as MDHEN and CDR2 as SYDVKM. In nucleotides, the CDR3 is TGTGCCAGCAGGGGGAGTCAAACAGGGGGCCCTCTCTCTCATAACTATGGCTACACCTTC. It is translated as CASRGSQTGGPLSHNYGYTF.

The genes are TRBV5-1 and TRBJ2-1, with a tentative D call TRBD2 (7 bases). Germline V gives CDR1 SGHRS, CDR2 YFSETQ. Deletions cut 6 bases from V and 4 bases from J, with 20 bases between. The CDR3 has 16 amino acids. The CDR3 DNA reads as TGCGCCAGCACCCAAGTGGGGGGGGCGACTTACAATGAGCAGTTCTTC. This encodes CASTQVGGATYNEQFF.

V usage is TRBV19 and J usage is TRBJ2-1; tentative D call: TRBD1 (5 bases). The CDR3 length is 15 residues. The V gene's germline CDR1 is LNHDA and CDR2 SQIVND (reference sequence). The V end lost 7 bases, the J end lost 5 bases, and 18 bases lay between the germline ends. In DNA form, the CDR3 reads TGTGCCAGTACCCCGGACAACGGACGGCACAATGAGCAGTTCTTC. Residues: CASTPDNGRHNEQFF.

The chain couples TRBV2 to TRBJ1-2; D ambiguous. The germline gives CDR1 SNHLY, CDR2 FYNNEI. V was trimmed by 3 bases and J by 0 bases, leaving 5 bases between them. The CDR3 spans 13 residues. The CDR3 coding sequence is TGTGCCAGCAGTGACAATTCTAACTATGGCTACACCTTC. Its protein product is CASSDNSNYGYTF.

V is TRBV27 and J is TRBJ2-3; D unclear. The CDR3 has 12 amino acids. V was trimmed by 2 bases and J by 2 bases, leaving 2 bases between them. Germline V gene sequence: CDR1 MNHEY, CDR2 SMNVEV (reference sequence). The CDR3 DNA follows: TGTGCCAGCAGTTTAAACACAGATACGCAGTATTTT. This encodes CASSLNTDTQYF.

This rearrangement joins TRBV5-6 to TRBJ1-1, with 8 bases that match TRBD1. CDR1 is SGHDT, CDR2 YYEEEE, per germline. V lost 4 bases and J lost 7; bases outside the gene matches: 3. This CDR3 has 12 residues. In DNA form, the CDR3 reads TGTGCCAGCAGCGCAGGGGGCGATGAAGCTTTCTTT. Residues: CASSAGGDEAFF.

The V and J genes are TRBV11-3 and TRBJ2-3; 9 nucleotides agree with TRBD2. The CDR3 totals 16 residues. CDR1 is SGHNT and CDR2 is YENEEA in the germline V gene. With V trimmed by 1 base and J by 0 bases, 2 bases remained unmatched. The CDR3 coding sequence is TGTGCCAGCAGCTTAGGACTAGCGGAGAGCACAGATACGCAGTATTTT. Translated: CASSLGLAESTDTQYF.

The rearrangement links TRBV7-6 to TRBJ2-6; D might be TRBD1 (6 bases). The CDR3 is made up of 16 amino acids. Trimming removed 5 bases from V and 2 bases from J, with 13 bases in between. CDR1 and CDR2 from the germline V gene are SGHVS and FNYEAQ. The CDR3 sequence is CASSMPRGTGANVLTF. In DNA, the CDR3 is TGTGCCAGCAGCATGCCAAGGGGGACTGGGGCCAACGTCCTGACTTTC.

This chain connects TRBV7-2 to TRBJ2-5; D is unclear. CDR3 size: 14 residues. Germline V CDR1 and CDR2: SGHTA, FQGNSA. The V end was cut by 2 bases, the J end by 5 bases, with 12 bases between. The CDR3 reads CASSLRRDLETQYF. Here the CDR3 DNA reads TGTGCCAGCAGCTTACGGCGAGACTTGGAGACCCAGTACTTC.

This chain links TRBV28 with TRBJ1-4; D is unresolved. CDR1 and CDR2 (germline): MDHEN, SYDVKM. The CDR3 totals 15 residues. V was clipped by 6 bases and J by 8 bases, with 19 bases between them. CDR3 in DNA: TGTGCCAGCAGAGACACCTGGGGAGAGGGAGAAAAACTGTTTTTT. Protein: CASRDTWGEGEKLFF.

The genes are TRBV18 and TRBJ2-1; no clear D. CDR3 length: 11 amino acids. Trimming cost V 0 bases and J 9 bases, with 3 bases left between them. Germline values: CDR1 KGHSH, CDR2 LQKENI. The CDR3 here is CASSPPGEQFF. The CDR3 DNA reads TGTGCCAGCTCACCACCTGGTGAGCAGTTCTTC.

The CDR3 protein is CASSLGTGNTEAFF. The CDR3 coding sequence is TGTGCCAGCAGCTTGGGGACAGGGAACACTGAAGCTTTCTTT. This chain links TRBV7-9 with TRBJ1-1, with 8 bases matching TRBD1. The CDR3 contains 14 residues. Unmatched junction bases numbered 1, after V lost 3 bases and J lost 1 base. CDR1 is SEHNR, CDR2 FQNEAQ, per germline (reference sequence).

The chain is built from TRBV4-3 and TRBJ1-1, with no clear D. Between the trimmed V and J ends, which lost 4 bases and 7 bases, there was a span of 16 bases. Looked up from germline, CDR1 is LGHNA and CDR2 is YSLEER. CDR3 length: 14 residues. The CDR3 DNA sequence: TGCGCCAGCAGCCGGCTTCCGGGAACCCTTGAAGCTTTCTTT. Its protein is CASSRLPGTLEAFF.

This clone was observed a single time. The CDR3 nucleotides are TGTGCCAGCAGCTTTAACCCGACAGGGGTGGGAAACACCATATATTTT. Residues: CASSFNPTGVGNTIYF. The chain has TRBV7-2 and TRBJ1-3; 8 bases fit TRBD1. V shed 3 bases and J 4 bases; nucleotides not matched to a gene: 8. CDR1 is SGHTA, CDR2 FQGNSA, per germline. The CDR3 sequence is 16 residues long.

The rearrangement joins TRBV28 to TRBJ2-1; D is unresolved. The CDR3 is 14 amino acids. Trimming shortened V by 6 bases and J by 8 bases, and 17 bases separated the two germline ends. Looked up from germline, CDR1 is MDHEN and CDR2 is SYDVKM. The CDR3 region is CASRTHRVSDEQFF. The CDR3 DNA is TGTGCCAGCAGGACCCATCGGGTTTCGGATGAGCAGTTCTTC.

The V and J genes are TRBV12-5 and TRBJ2-1; 9 nucleotides agree with TRBD2. The CDR3 loop spans 16 amino acids. The junction had 9 bases not matched to a gene; V was cut back by 7 bases and J by 2 bases. CDR1 is LGHNT and CDR2 is FRNRAP in the germline V gene. CDR3 nucleotides: TGTGCTAGTGCCCCCTGGGCGGGAGGGGCCTACAATGAGCAGTTCTTC. Encoded protein: CASAPWAGGAYNEQFF. The full variable domain, rest sourced from reference TRBV12-5 and TRBJ2-1, is DARVTQTPRHKVTEMGQEVTMRCQPILGHNTVFWYRQTMMQGLELLAYFRNRAPLDDSGMPKDRFSAEMPDATLATLKIQPSEPRDSAVYFCASAPWAGGAYNEQFFGPGTRLTVL.

The chain has TRBV4-2 and TRBJ2-2; 12 bases are a match to TRBD2. The CDR3 spans 15 residues. V trimming: 1 base; J trimming: 6 bases; junction bases outside the gene matches: 0. Germline loops: CDR1 LGHNA, CDR2 YNFKEQ. DNA of the CDR3: TGTGCCAGCAGCCAAGGACTAGCGGGAGCCGGGGAGCTGTTTTTT. It codes for CASSQGLAGAGELFF.

The V call is TRBV7-9, the J call TRBJ2-2; D is ambiguous. The CDR3 length is 15 residues. The V end lost 1 base, the J end lost 4 bases, and 10 bases lay between the germline ends. Germline V CDR1 and CDR2: SEHNR, FQNEAQ (reference sequence). CDR3 DNA: TGTGCCAGCAGCTTAGTCGCCACTCCCACCGGGGAGCTGTTTTTT. This gives the protein CASSLVATPTGELFF.

The chain carries TRBV28 and TRBJ1-2; D possibly corresponds to TRBD1 (5 bases). CDR3 length: 13 amino acids. V dropped 11 bases and J dropped 4 bases, with 17 bases sitting between them. CDR1 MDHEN and CDR2 SYDVKM come from the germline V gene. The CDR3 coding sequence is TGTGCCGCGGGGGAACAGGAAATCTATGGCTACACCTTC. It encodes CAAGEQEIYGYTF.

The chain is built from TRBV4-3 and TRBJ2-4; D may be TRBD1 or TRBD2 (5 bases each). V was pared by 1 base and J by 8 bases, with 18 bases between. The CDR3 runs 16 residues. Germline V gene data show CDR1 as LGHNA and CDR2 as YSLEER. CDR3 nucleotide sequence: TGCGCCAGCAGCCAAGGGGCGAGGGGCCGAGAGGACATTCAGTACTTC. It codes for CASSQGARGREDIQYF.

V and J are TRBV5-5 and TRBJ1-2; TRBD1 matches at 10 bases. The CDR3 spans 16 residues. V dropped 0 bases and J dropped 5; count of bases not matched to a gene: 7. Per germline, CDR1 SGHKS and CDR2 YYEKEE (reference sequence). The CDR3 sequence: CASSLVSGQGIYGYTF. The CDR3 DNA sequence: TGTGCCAGCAGCTTGGTGTCGGGACAGGGGATTTATGGCTACACCTTC. The full variable domain, rest sourced from reference TRBV5-5 and TRBJ1-2, is DAGVTQSPTHLIKTRGQQVTLRCSPISGHKSVSWYQQVLGQGPQFIFQYYEKEERGRGNFPDRFSARQFPNYSSELNVNALLLGDSALYLCASSLVSGQGIYGYTFGSGTRLTVV.

This chain links TRBV5-1 with TRBJ1-1; D is unresolved. Germline CDR1 reads SGHRS; CDR2 reads YFSETQ. CDR3 length: 17 amino acids. The V gene lost 2 bases and the J gene lost 3 bases, with 20 bases spanning the gap. The DNA of the CDR3 is TGCGCCAGCAGCTTTCCCGGCACGGGAGCTTCCTACACTGAAGCTTTCTTT. Translated, it gives CASSFPGTGASYTEAFF.

This clone has a single count. The J gene is TRBJ2-5, the V gene TRBV4-1; D uncertain. CDR1 and CDR2 (germline): MGHRA, YSYEKL. The V gene lost 4 bases and the J gene lost 2 bases, with 14 bases spanning the gap. This CDR3 region has 15 residues. Written as DNA, the CDR3 is TGCGCCAGCAGCCGGATGGGTGGGGTTCAAGAGACCCAGTACTTC. Translated: CASSRMGGVQETQYF.

The gene calls are TRBV4-3 and TRBJ2-3; 8 nucleotides line up with TRBD2. The CDR3 runs to 18 residues. Germline loops: CDR1 LGHNA, CDR2 YSLEER. Trimming took 0 bases from V and 1 from J; bases not matched to a gene: 9. The CDR3 DNA follows: TGCGCCAGCAGCCAAGATACCGGGAGGGGAATCGGCACAGATACGCAGTATTTT. This codes for CASSQDTGRGIGTDTQYF.

The chain joins TRBV29-1 to TRBJ1-1; 7 nucleotides agree with TRBD1. This CDR3 is 12 amino acids long. Germline lookup yields CDR1 SQVTM and CDR2 ANQGSEA. With V trimmed by 7 bases and J by 4 bases, 6 bases remained unmatched. As DNA, the CDR3 is TGCAGCGCCGACGCAGGGGGCACTGAAGCTTTCTTT. Translation gives CSADAGGTEAFF.